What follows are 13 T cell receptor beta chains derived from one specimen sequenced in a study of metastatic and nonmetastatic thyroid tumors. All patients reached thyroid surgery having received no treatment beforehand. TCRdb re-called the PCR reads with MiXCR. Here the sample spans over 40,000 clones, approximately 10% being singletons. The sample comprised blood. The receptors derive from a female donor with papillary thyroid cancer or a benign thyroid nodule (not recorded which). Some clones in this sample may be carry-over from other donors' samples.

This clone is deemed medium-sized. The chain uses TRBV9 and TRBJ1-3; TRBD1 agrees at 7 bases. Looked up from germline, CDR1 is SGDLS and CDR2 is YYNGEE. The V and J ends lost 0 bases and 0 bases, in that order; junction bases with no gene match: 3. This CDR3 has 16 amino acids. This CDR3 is CASSVVPGGSGNTIYF. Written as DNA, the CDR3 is TGTGCCAGCAGCGTAGTTCCAGGGGGCTCTGGAAACACCATATATTTT. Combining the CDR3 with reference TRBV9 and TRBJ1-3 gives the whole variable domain DSGVTQTPKHLITATGQRVTLRCSPRSGDLSVYWYQQSLDQGLQFLIQYYNGEERAKGNILERFSAQQFPDLHSELNLSSLELGDSALYFCASSVVPGGSGNTIYFGEGSWLTVV.

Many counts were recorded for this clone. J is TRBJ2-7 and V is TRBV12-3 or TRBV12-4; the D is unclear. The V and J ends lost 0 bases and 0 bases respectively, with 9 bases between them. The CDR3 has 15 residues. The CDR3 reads CASSLAVSRSYEQYF. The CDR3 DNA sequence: TGTGCCAGCAGTTTAGCGGTCTCGCGCTCCTACGAGCAGTACTTC.

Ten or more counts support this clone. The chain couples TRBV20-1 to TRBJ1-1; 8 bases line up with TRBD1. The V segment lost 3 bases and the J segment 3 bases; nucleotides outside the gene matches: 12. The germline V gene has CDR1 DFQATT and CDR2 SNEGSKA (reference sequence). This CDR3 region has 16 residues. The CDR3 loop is CSASKSGTGSHTEAFF. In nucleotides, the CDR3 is TGCAGTGCTAGTAAATCTGGGACAGGATCCCACACTGAAGCTTTCTTT.

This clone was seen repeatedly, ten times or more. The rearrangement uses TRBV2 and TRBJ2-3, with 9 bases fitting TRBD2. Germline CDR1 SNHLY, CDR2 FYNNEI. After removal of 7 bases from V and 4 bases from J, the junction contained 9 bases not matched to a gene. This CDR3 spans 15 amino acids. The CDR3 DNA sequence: TGTGCCAGCATCCCTCGTAGCGGGAGTGCAGATACGCAGTATTTT. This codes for CASIPRSGSADTQYF.

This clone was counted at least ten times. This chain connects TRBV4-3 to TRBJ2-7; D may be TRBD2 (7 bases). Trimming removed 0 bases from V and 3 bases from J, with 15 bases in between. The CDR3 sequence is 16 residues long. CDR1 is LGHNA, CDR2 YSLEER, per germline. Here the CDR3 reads CASSQEGGLGLYEQYF. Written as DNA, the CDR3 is TGCGCCAGCAGCCAAGAGGGGGGGCTTGGCCTCTACGAGCAGTACTTC.

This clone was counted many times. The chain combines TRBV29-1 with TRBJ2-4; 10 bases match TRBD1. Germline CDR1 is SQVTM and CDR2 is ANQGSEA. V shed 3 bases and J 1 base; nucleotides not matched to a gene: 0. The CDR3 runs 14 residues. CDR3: CSVEGQGAKNIQYF. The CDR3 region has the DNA TGCAGCGTTGAGGGACAGGGGGCCAAAAACATTCAGTACTTC.

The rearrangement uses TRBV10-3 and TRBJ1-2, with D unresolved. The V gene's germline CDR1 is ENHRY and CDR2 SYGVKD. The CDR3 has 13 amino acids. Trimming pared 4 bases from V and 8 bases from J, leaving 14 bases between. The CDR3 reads CAISVDLAGGYTF. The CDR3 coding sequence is TGTGCCATCAGTGTAGACCTGGCGGGGGGCTACACCTTC.

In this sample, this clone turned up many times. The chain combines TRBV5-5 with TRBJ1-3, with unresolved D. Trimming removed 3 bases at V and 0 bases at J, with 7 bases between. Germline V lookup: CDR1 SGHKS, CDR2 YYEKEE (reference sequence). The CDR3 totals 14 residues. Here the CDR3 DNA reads TGTGCCAGCAGCTCAACAGTCTCTGGAAACACCATATATTTT. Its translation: CASSSTVSGNTIYF.

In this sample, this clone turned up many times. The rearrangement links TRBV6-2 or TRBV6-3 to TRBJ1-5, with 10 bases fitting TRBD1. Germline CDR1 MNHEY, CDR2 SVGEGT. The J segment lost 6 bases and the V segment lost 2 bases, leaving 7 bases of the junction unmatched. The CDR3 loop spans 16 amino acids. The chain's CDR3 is CASSYTGTGVAQPQHF. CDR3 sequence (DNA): TGTGCCAGCAGTTACACCGGGACAGGGGTGGCTCAGCCCCAGCATTTT.

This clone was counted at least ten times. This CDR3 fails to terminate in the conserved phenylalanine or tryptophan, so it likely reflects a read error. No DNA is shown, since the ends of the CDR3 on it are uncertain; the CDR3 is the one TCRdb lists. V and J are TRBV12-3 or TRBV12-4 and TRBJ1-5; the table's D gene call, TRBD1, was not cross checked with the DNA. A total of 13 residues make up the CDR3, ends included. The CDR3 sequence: CASSWGSEARKRS.

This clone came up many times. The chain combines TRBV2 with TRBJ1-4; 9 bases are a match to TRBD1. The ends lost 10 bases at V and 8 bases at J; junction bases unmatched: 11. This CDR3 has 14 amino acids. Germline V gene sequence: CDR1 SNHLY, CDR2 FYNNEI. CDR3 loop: CATSQGARVEKLFF. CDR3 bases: TGTGCCACCTCACAGGGGGCTCGAGTGGAAAAACTGTTTTTT.

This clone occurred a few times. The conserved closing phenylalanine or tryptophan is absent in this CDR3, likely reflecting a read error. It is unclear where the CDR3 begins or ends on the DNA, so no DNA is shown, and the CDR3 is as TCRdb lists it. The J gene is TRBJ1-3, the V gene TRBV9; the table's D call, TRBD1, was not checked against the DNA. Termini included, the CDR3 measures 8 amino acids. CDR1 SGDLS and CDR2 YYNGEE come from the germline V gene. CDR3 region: CASSVAPP.

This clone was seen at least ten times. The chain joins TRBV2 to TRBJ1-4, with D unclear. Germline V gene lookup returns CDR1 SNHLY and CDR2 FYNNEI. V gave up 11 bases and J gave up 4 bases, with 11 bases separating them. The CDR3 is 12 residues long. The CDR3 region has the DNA TGTGCCCAGTCAGGCAGTAATGAAAAACTGTTTTTT. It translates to CAQSGSNEKLFF. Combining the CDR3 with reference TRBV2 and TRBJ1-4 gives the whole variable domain EPEVTQTPSHQVTQMGQEVILRCVPISNHLYFYWYRQILGQKVEFLVSFYNNEISEKSEIFDDQFSVERPDGSNFTLKIRSTKLEDSAMYFCAQSGSNEKLFFGSGTQLSVL.